This entry lists 30 T cell receptor beta chains sequenced from one sample in a study of identifying expanded T cells in peripheral blood. The data were produced by immunoSEQ multiplex PCR, yet TCRdb's version contains in-frame clones alone and is incomplete. This table holds 65,000 to 95,000 clones, 70% to 90% found once. Sample: blood. These receptors all stem from a person between 18 and 75 years old in good health.

V gene TRBV5-6 combines with J gene TRBJ1-2; D gene uncertain. The ends were cut back, 2 bases at V and 4 bases at J, with 21 bases in the middle. Germline CDR1 SGHDT, CDR2 YYEEEE. CDR3 length: 17 amino acids. CDR3 DNA: TGTGCCAGCAGCTTATTTTTTTCGACCGACCTTTTCTATGGCTACACCTTC. Protein sequence: CASSLFFSTDLFYGYTF.

The V and J genes are TRBV10-3 and TRBJ1-1; D not resolved. In germline, CDR1 is ENHRY, CDR2 SYGVKD. CDR3 length equals 16 residues. Trimming removed 11 bases from V and 2 bases from J, with 24 bases in between. The CDR3 DNA sequence: TGTGCCGCCCGGGGTAGCGGGGTAAGAGGAAACACTGAAGCTTTCTTT. It encodes CAARGSGVRGNTEAFF.

The chain recombines TRBV10-3 with TRBJ1-2, with D unresolved. The CDR3 is made up of 13 amino acids. V was shortened by 11 bases and J by 1 base, with 14 bases between the two germline ends. Germline loops: CDR1 ENHRY, CDR2 SYGVKD. CDR3 bases: TGTGCCCTTCGGGAGAGTCATAACTATGGCTACACCTTC. Translated: CALRESHNYGYTF.

The rearrangement links TRBV29-1 to TRBJ2-3, with unresolved D. Germline V gene sequence: CDR1 SQVTM, CDR2 ANQGSEA. Trimming took 2 bases from V and 2 from J, leaving 5 bases between them. This CDR3 is 12 amino acids long. CDR3 in DNA: TGCAGCGTTGAAATCCTCACAGATACGCAGTATTTT. Amino acids: CSVEILTDTQYF.

This sequence joins TRBV30 and TRBJ1-6, with a tentative D call TRBD1 (6 bases). The CDR3 runs 13 residues. From germline, CDR1 is GTSNPN and CDR2 SVGIG (reference sequence). The germline V and J ends were trimmed by 3 bases and 9 bases, with 12 bases remaining between them. The CDR3 protein is CAWRQGGGSPLHF. The CDR3 nucleotides are TGTGCCTGGAGACAGGGAGGCGGTTCACCCCTCCACTTT.

The CDR3 spells CASSPREGTVRGTIYF. CDR3 coding DNA: TGTGCCAGTAGTCCGCGGGAAGGTACGGTGAGGGGCACCATATATTTT. This rearrangement joins TRBV19 to TRBJ1-3; perhaps TRBD1 as D (5 bases). CDR1 and CDR2 (germline): LNHDA, SQIVND (reference sequence). This CDR3 spans 16 amino acids. The germline V and J ends were trimmed by 5 bases and 9 bases, with 23 bases remaining between them.

V and J are TRBV29-1 and TRBJ2-3; 10 nucleotides align to TRBD1. CDR1 is SQVTM, CDR2 ANQGSEA, per germline. Losses at the gene ends were 8 bases for V and 3 bases for J; bases not matched to a gene: 17. The CDR3 has 17 residues. The CDR3 DNA is TGCAGCTCCTGGGACAGGGGAAGCGGGCTGGGGACAGATACGCAGTATTTT. It yields the protein CSSWDRGSGLGTDTQYF.

The J gene is TRBJ2-5, the V gene TRBV5-1, with TRBD1 matching over 8 bases. Germline V gene lookup returns CDR1 SGHRS and CDR2 YFSETQ. The CDR3 loop spans 15 amino acids. Trimming cost V 4 bases and J 2 bases; bases outside gene matches: 7. CDR3 nucleotide sequence: TGCGCCAGCAGCCAGGGGGCTAACTATCAAGAGACCCAGTACTTC. This encodes CASSQGANYQETQYF.

The chain carries TRBV18 and TRBJ1-4, with 7 bases that match TRBD1. Germline V lookup: CDR1 KGHSH, CDR2 LQKENI. V lost 3 bases, J lost 5 bases, and 3 bases stayed unmatched. CDR3 size: 14 residues. The CDR3 sequence is CASSPGQQNEKLFF. CDR3 DNA: TGTGCCAGCTCACCGGGACAGCAGAATGAAAAACTGTTTTTT.

The CDR3 is CASSDKQPAQETQYF. Written as DNA, the CDR3 is TGTGCCAGCAGTGACAAGCAGCCTGCCCAAGAGACCCAGTACTTC. The chain employs TRBV25-1 and TRBJ2-5, with D uncertain. The V gene lost 3 bases and the J gene lost 1 base, with 12 bases spanning the gap. CDR1 MGHDK and CDR2 SYGVNS come from the germline V gene. The CDR3 is 15 residues long.

This clone was counted between two and nine times. The J gene is TRBJ2-1, the V gene TRBV7-9; D ambiguous. V lost 3 bases and J lost 4, with 4 bases in between. CDR1 SEHNR and CDR2 FQNEAQ come from the germline V gene (reference sequence). This CDR3 is built from 12 residues. The CDR3 DNA reads as TGTGCCAGCAGCTTCCCTTACAATGAGCAGTTCTTC. Encoded protein: CASSFPYNEQFF.

The chain links TRBV4-1 to TRBJ1-2; TRBD1 is a possible D gene (5 bases). The CDR3 totals 14 residues. Germline V gene lookup returns CDR1 MGHRA and CDR2 YSYEKL. The V and J ends lost 6 bases and 1 base respectively, with 12 bases between them. The CDR3 loop is CASRPQDNNYGYTF. CDR3 in DNA: TGCGCCAGCAGGCCCCAGGACAATAACTATGGCTACACCTTC.

This clone was seen only once. The chain combines TRBV19 with TRBJ1-1, with 8 bases aligning to TRBD1. V gave up 6 bases and J gave up 1 base; unmatched junction bases: 4. There are 14 residues in the CDR3. Germline CDR1 and CDR2: LNHDA and SQIVND (reference sequence). Here the CDR3 reads CASRHRGRNTEAFF. CDR3 bases: TGTGCCAGTAGACACAGGGGGAGGAACACTGAAGCTTTCTTT.

J is TRBJ1-2 and V is TRBV5-4; possible D gene TRBD1, 5 bases. Trimming removed 1 base from V and 7 bases from J, with 14 bases in between. This CDR3 has 14 amino acids. Germline lookup yields CDR1 SGHNT and CDR2 YYREEE (reference sequence). CDR3 sequence: CASSLPGPPPGYTF. In DNA form, the CDR3 reads TGTGCCAGCAGCTTGCCAGGGCCTCCCCCTGGCTACACCTTC.

V usage is TRBV29-1 and J usage is TRBJ1-1; D is unresolved. The CDR3 runs to 13 residues. Between the trimmed V and J ends, which lost 5 bases and 0 bases, there was a span of 10 bases. Germline CDR1 is SQVTM and CDR2 is ANQGSEA. In DNA, the CDR3 is TGCAGCGTTTTGGGCCCGCTGAACACTGAAGCTTTCTTT. Translating it yields CSVLGPLNTEAFF.

The rearrangement joins TRBV27 to TRBJ1-1, with 7 positions matching TRBD1. In germline, CDR1 is MNHEY, CDR2 SMNVEV (reference sequence). The CDR3 totals 14 residues. The junction had 14 bases not matched to a gene; V was cut back by 6 bases and J by 10 bases. The CDR3 sequence is CASSPGSTGRGAFF. CDR3 nucleotides: TGTGCCAGCAGCCCGGGGTCGACAGGGAGAGGAGCTTTCTTT.

This clone was observed a single time. V usage is TRBV30 and J usage is TRBJ1-1; no clear D gene. Germline V CDR1 and CDR2: GTSNPN, SVGIG (reference sequence). CDR3 length equals 10 residues. With 1 base removed from V and 8 bases from J, the gap between germline ends came to 5 bases. The CDR3: CAWSGSEAFF. The CDR3, as DNA: TGTGCCTGGAGTGGGTCGGAAGCTTTCTTT.

The V and J genes are TRBV7-9 and TRBJ1-2; D unclear. Trimming pared 1 base from V and 4 bases from J, leaving 10 bases between. This CDR3 contains 14 residues. The germline V gene has CDR1 SEHNR and CDR2 FQNEAQ (reference sequence). This CDR3 reads CASSLEQSPYGYTF. The CDR3 bases are TGTGCCAGCAGCTTAGAACAGTCTCCCTATGGCTACACCTTC.

The chain has TRBV25-1 and TRBJ2-3, with D possibly matching TRBD2 (5 bases). This CDR3 region has 14 residues. CDR1 and CDR2 (germline): MGHDK, SYGVNS. V was shortened by 7 bases and J by 6 bases, with 17 bases between the two germline ends. The CDR3 DNA reads as TGTGCCAGCACTAGTCCGGGGTTCGGGGATACGCAGTATTTT. This gives the protein CASTSPGFGDTQYF.

This chain uses TRBV11-3 with TRBJ2-7; possibly TRBD1 or TRBD2 for D (5 bases each). The germline CDR1 and CDR2 sequences are SGHNT and YENEEA. The V end was cut by 5 bases, the J end by 3 bases, with 14 bases between. The CDR3 loop spans 14 amino acids. The CDR3 nucleotides read TGTGCCAGCAGCGAGAGCGAGGGGAACTACGAGCAGTACTTC. Amino acid sequence: CASSESEGNYEQYF.

This clone was picked up one time. The chain combines TRBV6-6 with TRBJ2-2; D not resolved. The V gene lost 0 bases and the J gene lost 5 bases, with 7 bases spanning the gap. The CDR3 sequence is 14 residues long. Germline CDR1 MNHNY, CDR2 SVGAGI (reference sequence). CDR3 in amino acids: CASSYSQATGELFF. CDR3 nucleotides: TGTGCCAGCAGTTACTCGCAGGCGACCGGGGAGCTGTTTTTT.

The chain uses TRBV5-1 and TRBJ2-7, with 12 bases identical to TRBD2. Per germline, CDR1 SGHRS and CDR2 YFSETQ. The CDR3 contains 15 residues. V shed 2 bases, J shed 6 bases, and the junction held 6 bases outside the gene matches. The CDR3 region has the DNA TGCGCCAGCAGCTTATCTAGCGGGAGGGCCCGCGAGCAGTACTTC. Translation gives CASSLSSGRAREQYF.

The CDR3 coding sequence is TGTGCCAGCAGCTTAGATTGGGCAGGGGAGGCTTTCTTT. It yields the protein CASSLDWAGEAFF. The chain joins TRBV7-9 to TRBJ1-1; weak D call: TRBD1 (6 bases). In germline, CDR1 is SEHNR, CDR2 FQNEAQ (reference sequence). With 1 base removed from V and 11 bases from J, the gap between germline ends came to 14 bases. The CDR3 consists of 13 residues.

This clone was detected once. The chain is built from TRBV11-3 and TRBJ1-1, with D unresolved. Between the trimmed V and J ends, which lost 2 bases and 0 bases, there was a span of 7 bases. CDR1 and CDR2 (germline): SGHNT, YENEEA. This CDR3 is 14 amino acids long. This CDR3 reads CASSLIAMNTEAFF. The CDR3 region has the DNA TGTGCCAGCAGCTTAATAGCCATGAACACTGAAGCTTTCTTT.

The chain combines TRBV7-9 with TRBJ2-5; tentatively, D is TRBD1 (6 bases). The CDR3 has 13 amino acids. Trimming took 0 bases from V and 4 from J, leaving 6 bases between them. Germline V gives CDR1 SEHNR, CDR2 FQNEAQ (reference sequence). CDR3 sequence reads: CASSLAGAETQYF. DNA of the CDR3: TGTGCCAGCAGCTTAGCGGGGGCAGAGACCCAGTACTTC.

This clone was detected only once. This chain connects TRBV5-1 to TRBJ2-3, with a weak D call TRBD1 (5 bases). Trimming cost V 4 bases and J 0 bases, with 15 bases left between them. CDR3 length: 16 residues. Germline loops: CDR1 SGHRS, CDR2 YFSETQ. In DNA, the CDR3 is TGCGCCAGCAGCCCGCCAGGGTACGGCAGCACAGATACGCAGTATTTT. Translation: CASSPPGYGSTDTQYF.

V gene TRBV27 combines with J gene TRBJ2-7; a weak D match, TRBD1 (5 bases). The V end was cut by 2 bases, the J end by 0 bases, with 8 bases between. Germline-derived CDR1 and CDR2 are MNHEY and SMNVEV (reference sequence). CDR3 size: 14 residues. CDR3: CASSLQGPSYEQYF. In DNA form, the CDR3 reads TGTGCCAGCAGTTTACAGGGCCCCTCCTACGAGCAGTACTTC.

The J gene is TRBJ2-1, the V gene TRBV15; 7 positions agree with TRBD2. The CDR3 consists of 17 residues. V dropped 6 bases and J dropped 4; count of bases not matched to a gene: 15. The germline CDR1 and CDR2 sequences are LNHNV and YYDKDF (reference sequence). The CDR3 bases are TGTGCCACCAGTCCGAGGGAGGGTCGGCAGCGATACAATGAGCAGTTCTTC. It yields the protein CATSPREGRQRYNEQFF.

This rearrangement joins TRBV5-1 to TRBJ2-7; TRBD2 agrees at 9 bases. Germline lookup yields CDR1 SGHRS and CDR2 YFSETQ. There are 15 residues in the CDR3. Trimming at V came to 1 base and at J to 4 bases, leaving 6 bases not matched to a gene. The CDR3 sequence: CASSLYSGSLYEQYF. CDR3 nucleotide sequence: TGCGCCAGCAGCTTGTATAGCGGGAGTTTGTACGAGCAGTACTTC. Together with reference TRBV5-1 and TRBJ2-7, the CDR3 gives the full variable domain: KAGVTQTPRYLIKTRGQQVTLSCSPISGHRSVSWYQQTPGQGLQFLFEYFSETQRNKGNFPGRFSGRQFSNSRSEMNVSTLELGDSALYLCASSLYSGSLYEQYFGPGTRLTVT.

This clone was seen only once. J is TRBJ1-1 and V is TRBV7-3, with D maybe TRBD1 (6 bases). Germline loops: CDR1 SGHTA, CDR2 FQGTGA. The V gene lost 5 bases and the J gene lost 6 bases, with 13 bases spanning the gap. There are 13 residues in the CDR3. The DNA of the CDR3 is TGTGCCAGCAGCCCTTGGCAGGGGTCTGAAGCTTTCTTT. Translation: CASSPWQGSEAFF.